These 18 T cell receptor beta chains originate from one sample sequenced in a study of T cell responses to AZD1222 COVID-19 vaccine. The table came from immunoSEQ multiplex PCR; TCRdb's copy has only in-frame clones and leaves some out. Among 55,000 to 90,000 clones listed, roughly four fifths were seen once. The sequencing here drew on peripheral blood, taken on day 0 of AZD1222 vaccination. The receptors derive from an adult in good health.

The chain combines TRBV20-1 with TRBJ2-7; D is uncertain. Germline CDR1 reads DFQATT; CDR2 reads SNEGSKA (reference sequence). The ends were cut back, 3 bases at V and 0 bases at J, with 21 bases in the middle. The CDR3 has 17 amino acids. In DNA form, the CDR3 reads TGCAGTGCTAGTGGTGGCTACGCCACCAGGAGCTCCTACGAGCAGTACTTC. As protein: CSASGGYATRSSYEQYF.

The J gene is TRBJ1-5, the V gene TRBV2, with 10 bases aligning to TRBD1. The CDR3 consists of 14 residues. The germline gives CDR1 SNHLY, CDR2 FYNNEI. V lost 6 bases, J lost 6 bases, and 5 bases stayed unmatched. This CDR3 reads CASRGQGTGQPQHF. CDR3 bases: TGTGCCAGCAGGGGACAGGGGACCGGTCAGCCCCAGCATTTT.

The V gene is TRBV28, the J gene TRBJ2-7, with 14 bases lining up with TRBD2. In germline, CDR1 is MDHEN, CDR2 SYDVKM. V lost 3 bases, J lost 7 bases, and 5 bases stayed unmatched. The length of the CDR3 is 15 residues. The CDR3 spells CASSLTSGGAFEQYF. The CDR3 DNA reads as TGTGCCAGCAGTTTGACTAGCGGGGGGGCCTTTGAGCAGTACTTC.

V usage is TRBV5-1 and J usage is TRBJ1-6, with 8 nucleotides matching TRBD1. The CDR3 extends over 14 amino acids. V trimming: 3 bases; J trimming: 8 bases; junction bases outside the gene matches: 4. Per the germline V gene, CDR1 is SGHRS and CDR2 is YFSETQ. The CDR3 region has the DNA TGCGCCAGCAGCTACGGACAGGGCGATTCACCCCTCCACTTT. It specifies CASSYGQGDSPLHF.

The J gene is TRBJ2-2, the V gene TRBV11-2, with 8 bases matching TRBD2. CDR3 length: 15 amino acids. J gave up 7 bases and V 1 base, and 5 bases lay outside the gene matches. The V gene's germline CDR1 is SGHAT and CDR2 FQNNGV. CDR3 protein: CASSLVGGAVGELFF. The CDR3 region has the DNA TGTGCCAGCAGCTTAGTCGGGGGGGCCGTCGGGGAGCTGTTTTTT.

This clone appeared a single time. This chain joins TRBV2 and TRBJ2-7; TRBD1 is a possible D gene (6 bases). Germline V gene data show CDR1 as SNHLY and CDR2 as FYNNEI. This CDR3 is 12 amino acids long. V dropped 6 bases and J dropped 2 bases, with 8 bases sitting between them. The CDR3 is CASRGQTYEQYF. In DNA form, the CDR3 reads TGTGCCAGCAGAGGACAGACCTACGAGCAGTACTTC.

The rearrangement uses TRBV19 and TRBJ2-2; TRBD1 matches at 7 bases. Germline-derived CDR1 and CDR2 are LNHDA and SQIVND (reference sequence). This CDR3 comprises 14 residues. V shed 4 bases and J 7 bases; nucleotides not matched to a gene: 6. The CDR3 protein is CASSKQGKHGELFF. In nucleotides, the CDR3 is TGTGCCAGTAGTAAACAGGGGAAGCACGGGGAGCTGTTTTTT.

Only one count was recorded for this clone. The chain employs TRBV19 and TRBJ1-3; D may be TRBD1 (6 bases). This CDR3 is 13 amino acids long. The germline CDR1 and CDR2 sequences are LNHDA and SQIVND (reference sequence). V lost 9 bases to trimming and J lost 3 bases, with 12 bases between them. CDR3: CASADRIGNTIYF. CDR3 DNA: TGTGCCAGCGCAGACAGGATTGGAAACACCATATATTTT.

The chain joins TRBV11-3 to TRBJ2-3; unclear D gene. The CDR3 length is 11 residues. V lost 3 bases, J lost 3 bases, and 1 base lay in between. Germline V CDR1 and CDR2: SGHNT, YENEEA. The CDR3 protein is CASSLTDTQYF. The DNA for the CDR3 is TGTGCCAGCAGCTTGACAGATACGCAGTATTTT.

The V gene is TRBV28, the J gene TRBJ1-5; D is ambiguous. The V gene lost 11 bases and the J gene lost 2 bases, with 10 bases spanning the gap. The germline V gene has CDR1 MDHEN and CDR2 SYDVKM. The length of the CDR3 is 12 residues. The CDR3 DNA is TGTGCCGCCAGACATGGCAATCAGCCCCAGCATTTT. It codes for CAARHGNQPQHF. Based on the CDR3 plus reference TRBV28 and TRBJ1-5, the full variable domain is DVKVTQSSRYLVKRTGEKVFLECVQDMDHENMFWYRQDPGLGLRLIYFSYDVKMKEKGDIPEGYSVSREKKERFSLILESASTNQTSMYLCAARHGNQPQHFGDGTRLSIL.

The chain carries TRBV9 and TRBJ1-5; unclear D gene. The CDR3 contains 11 residues. V lost 7 bases and J lost 11, with 13 bases in between. Germline V CDR1 and CDR2: SGDLS, YYNGEE. Here the CDR3 reads CASGGMGTQHF. The CDR3 region has the DNA TGTGCCAGCGGAGGGATGGGAACCCAGCATTTT.

V usage is TRBV7-2 and J usage is TRBJ1-3; possibly TRBD1 for D (6 bases). The CDR3 loop spans 15 amino acids. From germline, CDR1 is SGHTA and CDR2 FQGNSA. The V end was cut by 5 bases, the J end by 0 bases, with 11 bases between. The CDR3 protein is CASSPQGPSGNTIYF. DNA of the CDR3: TGTGCCAGCAGCCCACAGGGACCCTCTGGAAACACCATATATTTT.

V usage is TRBV18 and J usage is TRBJ1-3; the D is unclear. Germline lookup yields CDR1 KGHSH and CDR2 LQKENI. Trimming cost V 3 bases and J 0 bases, with 15 bases left between them. The CDR3 sequence is 17 residues long. The CDR3: CASSPEQSPFSGNTIYF. CDR3 sequence (DNA): TGTGCCAGCTCACCTGAGCAGTCCCCTTTCTCTGGAAACACCATATATTTT.

The chain joins TRBV5-4 to TRBJ2-7, with 8 nucleotides matching TRBD1. CDR3 length: 13 amino acids. The germline V gene encodes CDR1 SGHNT and CDR2 YYREEE (reference sequence). J was trimmed by 3 bases and V by 5 bases; bases with no gene match: 4. The chain's CDR3 is CASRIQGVYEQYF. As DNA, the CDR3 is TGTGCCAGCAGAATACAGGGGGTCTACGAGCAGTACTTC.

The chain employs TRBV2 and TRBJ2-2; D perhaps matches TRBD1 (5 bases). The CDR3 is made up of 14 amino acids. V was clipped by 1 base and J by 5 bases, with 8 bases between them. CDR1 and CDR2 (germline): SNHLY, FYNNEI. The CDR3 spells CASSEVGVTGELFF. The CDR3 DNA sequence: TGTGCCAGCAGTGAAGTAGGGGTTACCGGGGAGCTGTTTTTT.

This chain joins TRBV28 and TRBJ2-1, with 8 bases that match TRBD1. The V and J ends lost 7 bases and 4 bases, in that order; junction bases with no gene match: 6. The germline CDR1 and CDR2 sequences are MDHEN and SYDVKM. This CDR3 comprises 14 residues. The chain's CDR3 is CASTHGQGYNEQFF. In DNA, the CDR3 is TGTGCCAGCACCCATGGACAGGGATACAATGAGCAGTTCTTC.

This clone came up a few times. This sequence joins TRBV9 and TRBJ1-3; no reliable D call. In germline, CDR1 is SGDLS, CDR2 YYNGEE. CDR3 length equals 18 residues. Trimming took 0 bases from V and 1 from J, leaving 17 bases between them. The CDR3 loop is CASSVEAAPEVSGNTIYF. The CDR3 DNA sequence: TGTGCCAGCAGCGTAGAGGCAGCCCCCGAGGTATCTGGAAACACCATATATTTT.

This chain joins TRBV29-1 and TRBJ1-2; no clear D. The CDR3 totals 11 residues. The germline V gene encodes CDR1 SQVTM and CDR2 ANQGSEA. Trimming stripped 5 bases from V and 0 bases from J, with 4 bases between. Here the CDR3 DNA reads TGCAGCGTTACGGCTAACTATGGCTACACCTTC. This translates into CSVTANYGYTF.